The 3 T cell receptor beta chains below come from one sample, sequenced in a study of cytomegalovirus exposure and HLA in healthy donors. In the PCR, 60 Vbeta and 13 Jbeta primers were used. Produced via immunoSEQ multiplex PCR; TCRdb's table is partial and in-frame only. Its clone listing holds some 130,000 clones. Specimen: PBMCs. These receptors came from a man aged 18 to 29 in good health and CMV-seronegative.

V is TRBV11-2 and J is TRBJ2-5, with 9 bases lining up with TRBD1. Germline loops: CDR1 SGHAT, CDR2 FQNNGV. The CDR3 runs to 15 residues. V was clipped by 5 bases and J by 3 bases; unmatched bases: 7. The CDR3 sequence: CASSTARTGEETQYF. In nucleotides, the CDR3 is TGTGCCAGCAGCACAGCCAGGACAGGGGAAGAGACCCAGTACTTC.

The chain has TRBV25-1 and TRBJ1-2; TRBD1 is a possible D gene (6 bases). The V gene's germline CDR1 is MGHDK and CDR2 SYGVNS. CDR3 length: 12 residues. V lost 5 bases to trimming and J lost 5 bases, with 9 bases between them. This chain's CDR3 is CASSRGAYGYTF. The CDR3 nucleotides read TGTGCCAGCAGTCGGGGGGCATATGGCTACACCTTC.

The rearrangement joins TRBV6-6 to TRBJ1-2; 8 bases are a match to TRBD1. CDR1 is MNHNY, CDR2 SVGAGI, per germline (reference sequence). The CDR3 spans 15 residues. V shed 7 bases, J shed 3 bases, and the junction held 10 bases outside the gene matches. In DNA form, the CDR3 reads TGTGCCAGCAACAGCCGGCAGGGGGCTTACTATGGCTACACCTTC. Its protein is CASNSRQGAYYGYTF.